These 17 T cell receptor beta chains were sequenced from one sample in a study of blood T cell repertoires in COVID-19. Method: immunoSEQ multiplex PCR; TCRdb's copy keeps in-frame clones and lacks some. The data hold over 110,000 clones, with around 86% observed a single time. Material: peripheral blood. These receptors were collected from a human donor in a cohort sampled during active COVID-19.

This rearrangement joins TRBV20-1 to TRBJ2-3; unclear D gene. This CDR3 comprises 11 residues. Germline V gene lookup returns CDR1 DFQATT and CDR2 SNEGSKA (reference sequence). Deletions cut 3 bases from V and 4 bases from J, with 5 bases between. CDR3 amino acids: CSARRADTQYF. Written as DNA, the CDR3 is TGCAGTGCTAGGCGTGCAGATACGCAGTATTTT.

The chain uses TRBV10-2 and TRBJ2-7; D not certain. Between the trimmed V and J ends, which lost 3 bases and 6 bases, there was a span of 15 bases. There are 14 residues in the CDR3. Germline V CDR1 and CDR2: WSHSY, SAAADI. CDR3 DNA: TGCGCCAGCAGTGACGAGGTTTCCCTCTCCGAGCAGTACTTC. Amino acid sequence: CASSDEVSLSEQYF.

V gene TRBV6-2 or TRBV6-3 combines with J gene TRBJ2-7, with D possibly being TRBD1 (5 bases). Looked up from germline, CDR1 is MNHEY and CDR2 is SVGEGT. The length of the CDR3 is 14 residues. Trimming shortened V by 3 bases and J by 2 bases, and 11 bases separated the two germline ends. The CDR3: CASSYRMGPYEQYF. The CDR3 DNA sequence: TGTGCCAGCAGTTATAGGATGGGGCCCTACGAGCAGTACTTC.

The rearrangement uses TRBV7-9 and TRBJ2-5; tentatively, D is TRBD1 (6 bases). CDR1 and CDR2 from the germline V gene are SEHNR and FQNEAQ (reference sequence). CDR3 length equals 18 residues. The ends were cut back, 0 bases at V and 1 base at J, with 18 bases in the middle. The CDR3 DNA follows: TGTGCCAGCAGCTTAGCGTTAGTCACAGGGTCCCTCCAAGAGACCCAGTACTTC. Its translation is CASSLALVTGSLQETQYF.

The chain links TRBV5-6 to TRBJ1-6; TRBD1 matches 7 bases. The CDR3 extends over 17 amino acids. Germline CDR1 is SGHDT and CDR2 is YYEEEE. The J segment lost 3 bases and the V segment lost 2 bases, leaving 8 bases of the junction unmatched. CDR3 sequence (DNA): TGTGCCAGCAGCTTAGTTTCAGGGGGGCTCTATAATTCACCCCTCCACTTT. Amino acids: CASSLVSGGLYNSPLHF.

The chain links TRBV28 to TRBJ2-5; 7 bases align to TRBD2. The CDR3 sequence is 15 residues long. Germline CDR1 is MDHEN and CDR2 is SYDVKM. Losses at the gene ends were 10 bases for V and 3 bases for J; bases not matched to a gene: 14. Here the CDR3 DNA reads TGTGCCACCCTAACGCGGGGGTTGGGGGAAGAGACCCAGTACTTC. Amino acids: CATLTRGLGEETQYF. Complete variable domain (other parts from reference TRBV28 and TRBJ2-5): DVKVTQSSRYLVKRTGEKVFLECVQDMDHENMFWYRQDPGLGLRLIYFSYDVKMKEKGDIPEGYSVSREKKERFSLILESASTNQTSMYLCATLTRGLGEETQYFGPGTRLLVL.

The V call is TRBV5-1, the J call TRBJ2-7; 9 bases align to TRBD1. The CDR3 contains 15 residues. The V segment lost 2 bases and the J segment 10 bases; nucleotides outside the gene matches: 13. Germline V gene sequence: CDR1 SGHRS, CDR2 YFSETQ. CDR3 nucleotide sequence: TGCGCCAGCAGCTTCGGGATGGGACAGGGTCGACAACAGTACTTC. It codes for CASSFGMGQGRQQYF. The full variable domain, in which reference TRBV5-1 and TRBJ2-7 provide the parts outside the CDR3, is KAGVTQTPRYLIKTRGQQVTLSCSPISGHRSVSWYQQTPGQGLQFLFEYFSETQRNKGNFPGRFSGRQFSNSRSEMNVSTLELGDSALYLCASSFGMGQGRQQYFGPGTRLTVT.

This clone was counted between two and nine times. V usage is TRBV27 and J usage is TRBJ2-6; maybe TRBD1 (6 bases). From germline, CDR1 is MNHEY and CDR2 SMNVEV (reference sequence). There are 17 residues in the CDR3. V was clipped by 6 bases and J by 0 bases, with 15 bases between them. The CDR3 loop is CASSLQGLVSGANVLTF. The CDR3 nucleotides are TGTGCCAGCAGCTTACAGGGCCTCGTCTCTGGGGCCAACGTCCTGACTTTC.

This sequence joins TRBV28 and TRBJ2-5; D is uncertain. The CDR3 loop spans 13 amino acids. Germline V gene sequence: CDR1 MDHEN, CDR2 SYDVKM. Deletions cut 9 bases from V and 0 bases from J, with 11 bases between. The CDR3 nucleotides are TGTGCCAGTAAACGCAGGAACCAAGAGACCCAGTACTTC. It yields the protein CASKRRNQETQYF.

The V and J genes are TRBV27 and TRBJ2-1; TRBD1 aligns across 10 bases. CDR3 length: 16 residues. The germline V gene has CDR1 MNHEY and CDR2 SMNVEV (reference sequence). After removal of 3 bases from V and 2 bases from J, the junction contained 4 bases not matched to a gene. CDR3 coding DNA: TGTGCCAGCAGTTTCTACGGGACAGGGGCCTACAATGAGCAGTTCTTC. It specifies CASSFYGTGAYNEQFF.

The chain links TRBV7-8 to TRBJ2-7; possibly TRBD2 for D (6 bases). CDR1 is SGHVS and CDR2 is FQNEAQ in the germline V gene. The V and J ends lost 1 base and 4 bases respectively, with 20 bases between them. This CDR3 is 17 amino acids long. Here the CDR3 DNA reads TGTGCCAGCAGCTTAGGCCAGCCGGGTTCGGGGGTTTACGAGCAGTACTTC. It is translated as CASSLGQPGSGVYEQYF.

The chain has TRBV7-8 and TRBJ2-7, with D perhaps matching TRBD1 (6 bases). The CDR3 totals 14 residues. The V gene's germline CDR1 is SGHVS and CDR2 FQNEAQ. V lost 5 bases and J 3 bases, leaving 14 bases between the germline ends. CDR3 region: CASSRGQQGYEQYF. CDR3 nucleotides: TGTGCCAGCAGCAGAGGACAGCAGGGCTACGAGCAGTACTTC.

V and J are TRBV3-1 (or the pseudogene TRBV3-2) and TRBJ1-1; TRBD1 might be the D (5 bases). V lost 4 bases, J lost 10 bases, and 16 bases lay in between. Germline V CDR1 and CDR2: LGHDT, YNNKEL (reference sequence). This CDR3 spans 13 amino acids. As DNA, the CDR3 is TGTGCCAGCAGCCCAGGAACTCGGGGGGGAGCTTTCTTT. It encodes CASSPGTRGGAFF.

Here the CDR3 DNA reads TGTGCCAGCAGCTTAATGGCGGGAGGTCACGCTGGGGCCAACGTCCTGACTTTC. Protein sequence: CASSLMAGGHAGANVLTF. This chain links TRBV7-6 with TRBJ2-6; 8 bases fit TRBD2. Unmatched junction bases numbered 8, after V lost 2 bases and J lost 2 bases. The germline gives CDR1 SGHVS, CDR2 FNYEAQ. The CDR3 is 18 amino acids.

V usage is TRBV10-3 and J usage is TRBJ2-1, with D possibly being TRBD1 (6 bases). The CDR3 is 15 residues long. Trimming left V 6 bases short and J 0 bases short, with 12 bases between. CDR1 is ENHRY and CDR2 is SYGVKD in the germline V gene. The CDR3 sequence is CAIRGDKNSYNEQFF. In DNA, the CDR3 is TGTGCCATCAGGGGGGACAAGAACTCCTACAATGAGCAGTTCTTC.

V and J are TRBV14 and TRBJ2-3, with 9 bases that match TRBD2. CDR3 length: 17 residues. The germline V gene encodes CDR1 SGHDN and CDR2 FVKESK. The trim removed 4 bases at V and 4 bases at J, leaving 12 bases unmatched. The CDR3 coding sequence is TGTGCCAGCAGCCCCCGCCAGCGGGAGGTCCGGGCAGATACGCAGTATTTT. This encodes CASSPRQREVRADTQYF.

V gene TRBV5-1 combines with J gene TRBJ2-1, with a weak D call TRBD2 (6 bases). This CDR3 is 16 amino acids long. Trimming took 4 bases from V and 5 from J, leaving 19 bases between them. Germline V lookup: CDR1 SGHRS, CDR2 YFSETQ. CDR3 sequence (DNA): TGCGCCAGCAGCCGGCGCGCGGGACCGTGGGACAATGAGCAGTTCTTC. This gives the protein CASSRRAGPWDNEQFF.